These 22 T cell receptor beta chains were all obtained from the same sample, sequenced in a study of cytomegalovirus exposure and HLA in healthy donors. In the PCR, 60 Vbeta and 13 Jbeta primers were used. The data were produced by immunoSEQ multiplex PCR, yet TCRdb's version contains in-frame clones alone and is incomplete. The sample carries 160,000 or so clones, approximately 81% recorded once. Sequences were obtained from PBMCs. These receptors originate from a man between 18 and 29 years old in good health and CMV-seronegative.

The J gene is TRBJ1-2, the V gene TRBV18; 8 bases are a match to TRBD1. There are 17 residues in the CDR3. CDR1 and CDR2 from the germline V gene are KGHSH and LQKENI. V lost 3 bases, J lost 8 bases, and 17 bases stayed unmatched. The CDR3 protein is CASSPMTGATLLGGYTF. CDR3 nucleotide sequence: TGTGCCAGCTCACCTATGACAGGGGCCACCTTACTGGGAGGCTACACCTTC.

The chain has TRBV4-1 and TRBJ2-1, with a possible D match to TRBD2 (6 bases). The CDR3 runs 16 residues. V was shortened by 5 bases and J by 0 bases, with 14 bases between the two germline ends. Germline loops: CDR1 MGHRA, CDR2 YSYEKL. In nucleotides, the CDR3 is TGCGCCAGCAGCTATATCGGACTAATCTCCTACAATGAGCAGTTCTTC. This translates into CASSYIGLISYNEQFF.

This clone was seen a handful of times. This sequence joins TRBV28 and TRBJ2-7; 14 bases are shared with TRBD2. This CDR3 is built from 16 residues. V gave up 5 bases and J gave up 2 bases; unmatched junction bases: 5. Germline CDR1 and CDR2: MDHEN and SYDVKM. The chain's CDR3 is CASSAPTSGRAYEQYF. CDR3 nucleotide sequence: TGTGCCAGCAGTGCCCCGACTAGCGGGAGGGCCTACGAGCAGTACTTC.

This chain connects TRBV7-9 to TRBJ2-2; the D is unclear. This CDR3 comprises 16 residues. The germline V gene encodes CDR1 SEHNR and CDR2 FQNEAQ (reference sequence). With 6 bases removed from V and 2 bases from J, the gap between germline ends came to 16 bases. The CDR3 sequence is CASSHNAARNTGELFF. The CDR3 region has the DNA TGTGCCAGCAGTCATAACGCGGCAAGAAACACCGGGGAGCTGTTTTTT.

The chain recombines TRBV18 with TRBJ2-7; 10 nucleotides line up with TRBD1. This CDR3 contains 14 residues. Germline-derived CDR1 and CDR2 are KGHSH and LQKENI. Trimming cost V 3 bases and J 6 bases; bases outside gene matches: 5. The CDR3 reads CASSPGQGMTEQYF. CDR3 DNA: TGTGCCAGCTCACCGGGACAGGGGATGACCGAGCAGTACTTC.

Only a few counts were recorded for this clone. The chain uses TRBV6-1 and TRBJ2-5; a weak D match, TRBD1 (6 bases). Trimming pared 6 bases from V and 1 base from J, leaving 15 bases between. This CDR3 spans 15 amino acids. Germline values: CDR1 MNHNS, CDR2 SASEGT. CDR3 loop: CASSVSTGTQETQYF. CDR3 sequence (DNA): TGTGCCAGCAGCGTTTCCACAGGGACCCAAGAGACCCAGTACTTC.

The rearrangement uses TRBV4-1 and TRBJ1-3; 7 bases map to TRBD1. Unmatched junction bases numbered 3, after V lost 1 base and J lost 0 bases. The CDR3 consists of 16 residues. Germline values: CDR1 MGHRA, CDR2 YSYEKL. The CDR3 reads CASSQGTGSSGNTIYF. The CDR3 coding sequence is TGCGCCAGCAGCCAAGGGACAGGAAGCTCTGGAAACACCATATATTTT.

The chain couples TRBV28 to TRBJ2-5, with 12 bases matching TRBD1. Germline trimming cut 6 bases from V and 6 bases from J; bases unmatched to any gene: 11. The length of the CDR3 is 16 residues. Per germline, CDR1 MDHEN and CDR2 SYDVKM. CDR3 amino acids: CASSRPGTGGAQTQYF. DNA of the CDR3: TGTGCCAGCAGCCGTCCAGGGACAGGGGGCGCACAGACCCAGTACTTC.

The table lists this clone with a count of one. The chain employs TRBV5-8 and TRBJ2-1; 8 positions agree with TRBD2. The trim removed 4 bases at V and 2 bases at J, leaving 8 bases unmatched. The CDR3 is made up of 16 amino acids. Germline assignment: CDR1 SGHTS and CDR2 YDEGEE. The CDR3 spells CASSPLTGGPYNEQFF. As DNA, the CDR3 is TGTGCCAGCAGCCCATTGACGGGGGGGCCCTACAATGAGCAGTTCTTC.

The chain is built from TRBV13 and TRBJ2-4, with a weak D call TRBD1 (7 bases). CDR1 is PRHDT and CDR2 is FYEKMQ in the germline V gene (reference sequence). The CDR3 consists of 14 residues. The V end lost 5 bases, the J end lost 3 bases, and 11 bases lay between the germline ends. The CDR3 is CASSQGGGKNIQYF. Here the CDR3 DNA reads TGTGCCAGCAGCCAGGGGGGTGGCAAAAACATTCAGTACTTC.

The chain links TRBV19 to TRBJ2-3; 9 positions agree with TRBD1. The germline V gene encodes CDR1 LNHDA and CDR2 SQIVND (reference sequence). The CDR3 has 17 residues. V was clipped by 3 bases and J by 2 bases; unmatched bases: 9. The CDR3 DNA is TGTGCCAGTAGTATGGGGACCGGGACAGGGATCACAGATACGCAGTATTTT. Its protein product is CASSMGTGTGITDTQYF.

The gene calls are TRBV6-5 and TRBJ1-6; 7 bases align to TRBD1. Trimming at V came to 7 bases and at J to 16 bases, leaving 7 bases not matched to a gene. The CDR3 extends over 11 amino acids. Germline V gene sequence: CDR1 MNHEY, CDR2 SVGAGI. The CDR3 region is CASTEQGKLHF. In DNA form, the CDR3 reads TGTGCCAGCACCGAACAGGGGAAGCTCCACTTT.

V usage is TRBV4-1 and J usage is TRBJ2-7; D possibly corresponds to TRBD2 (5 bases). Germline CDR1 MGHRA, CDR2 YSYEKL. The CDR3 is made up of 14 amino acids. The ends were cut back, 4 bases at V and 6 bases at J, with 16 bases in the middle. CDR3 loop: CASSPIRGYGEQYF. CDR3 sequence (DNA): TGCGCCAGCAGCCCCATTCGGGGATACGGCGAGCAGTACTTC.

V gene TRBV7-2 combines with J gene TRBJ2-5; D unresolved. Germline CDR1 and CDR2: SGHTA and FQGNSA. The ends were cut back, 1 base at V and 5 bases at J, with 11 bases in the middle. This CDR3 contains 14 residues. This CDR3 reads CASSLGSARETQYF. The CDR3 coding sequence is TGTGCCAGCAGCTTAGGGTCCGCTAGGGAGACCCAGTACTTC.

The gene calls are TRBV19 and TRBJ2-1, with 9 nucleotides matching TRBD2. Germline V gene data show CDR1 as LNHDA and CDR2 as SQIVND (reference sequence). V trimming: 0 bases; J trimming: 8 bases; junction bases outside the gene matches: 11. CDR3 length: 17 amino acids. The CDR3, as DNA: TGTGCCAGTAGTATAGATCAAGGCGGGAGGGCCCTCTATGAGCAGTTCTTC. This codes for CASSIDQGGRALYEQFF.

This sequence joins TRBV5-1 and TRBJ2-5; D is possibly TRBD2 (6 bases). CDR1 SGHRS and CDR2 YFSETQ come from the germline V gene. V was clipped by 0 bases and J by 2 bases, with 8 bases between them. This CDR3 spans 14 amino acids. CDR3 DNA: TGCGCCAGCAGCTTGGAAGGAGGGCAAGAGACCCAGTACTTC. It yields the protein CASSLEGGQETQYF.

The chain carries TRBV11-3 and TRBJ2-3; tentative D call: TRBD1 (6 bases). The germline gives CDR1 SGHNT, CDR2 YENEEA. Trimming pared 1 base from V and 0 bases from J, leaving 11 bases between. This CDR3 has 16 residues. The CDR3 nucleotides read TGTGCCAGCAGCTTAGGGGGGCGCAGGAGCACAGATACGCAGTATTTT. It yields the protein CASSLGGRRSTDTQYF.

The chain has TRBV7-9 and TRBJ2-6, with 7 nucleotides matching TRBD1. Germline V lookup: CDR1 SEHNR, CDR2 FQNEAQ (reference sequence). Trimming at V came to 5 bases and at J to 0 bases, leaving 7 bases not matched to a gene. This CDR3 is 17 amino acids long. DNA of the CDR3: TGTGCCAGCAGCCGGACAGGACCGAGCTCTGGGGCCAACGTCCTGACTTTC. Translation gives CASSRTGPSSGANVLTF.

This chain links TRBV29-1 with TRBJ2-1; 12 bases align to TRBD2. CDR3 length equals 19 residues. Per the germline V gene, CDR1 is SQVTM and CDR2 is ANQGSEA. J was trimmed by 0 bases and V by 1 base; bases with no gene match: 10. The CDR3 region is CSVEGPSGGAYLSYNEQFF. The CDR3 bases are TGCAGCGTTGAAGGGCCTAGCGGGGGGGCGTACCTCTCCTACAATGAGCAGTTCTTC.

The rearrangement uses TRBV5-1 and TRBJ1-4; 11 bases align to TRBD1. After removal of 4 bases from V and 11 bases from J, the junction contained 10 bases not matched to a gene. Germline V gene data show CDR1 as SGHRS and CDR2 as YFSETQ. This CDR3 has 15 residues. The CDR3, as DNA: TGCGCCAGCAGCGAGGGACAGGGGGAGACTAAGAAACTGTTTTTT. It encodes CASSEGQGETKKLFF.

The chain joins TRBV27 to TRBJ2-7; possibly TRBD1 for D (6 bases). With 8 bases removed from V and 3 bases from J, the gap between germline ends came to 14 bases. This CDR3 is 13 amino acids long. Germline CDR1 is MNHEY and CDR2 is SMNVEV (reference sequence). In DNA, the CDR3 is TGTGCCAGCGGATCCACAGGGAACTACGAGCAGTACTTC. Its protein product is CASGSTGNYEQYF.

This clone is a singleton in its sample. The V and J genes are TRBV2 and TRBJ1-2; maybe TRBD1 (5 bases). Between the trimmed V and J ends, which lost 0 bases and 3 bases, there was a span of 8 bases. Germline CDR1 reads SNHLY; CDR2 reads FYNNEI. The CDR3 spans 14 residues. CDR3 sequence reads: CASSEAGRDYGYTF. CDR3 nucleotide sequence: TGTGCCAGCAGTGAAGCTGGCAGGGACTATGGCTACACCTTC.